The rows below give T cell receptor beta chains drawn from one sample of a study of cytomegalovirus exposure and HLA in healthy donors. Assay used: immunoSEQ multiplex PCR; TCRdb lists only in-frame clones, some missing. The sample contains under 200,000 clones, 82% of which appear only once. Sequenced input: PBMCs. The receptor source for this set is a male donor in good health and CMV-seronegative. Each CDR3 is given with its conserved first and last residue. Each record gives: D gene, V gene, clone size, J gene, CDR3 protein, CDR3 DNA. D genes are given only for firm matches. Clone size appears in some rows only: once, few, many, or a class for an expanded clone.

TRBD1	TRBV7-9	once	TRBJ1-3	CASSLAGTGGNTIYF	TGTGCCAGCAGCTTAGCCGGGACAGGGGGAAACACCATATATTTT
TRBD2	TRBV6-1	-	TRBJ2-7	CASRRAGGYEQYF	TGTGCCAGCAGGCGGGCGGGAGGGTACGAGCAGTACTTC
TRBD2	TRBV6-5	-	TRBJ2-1	CASSTTGGSYNEQFF	TGTGCCAGCAGTACCACGGGGGGCTCCTACAATGAGCAGTTCTTC
TRBD2	TRBV6-5	-	TRBJ2-5	CASSTGPGREQYF	TGTGCCAGCAGTACCGGACCGGGGAGGGAGCAGTACTTC
-	TRBV18	-	TRBJ1-6	CASSPVSPGIGNSPLHF	TGTGCCAGCTCACCAGTCAGCCCAGGGATTGGAAATTCACCCCTCCACTTT
TRBD1	TRBV7-9	-	TRBJ2-5	CASSSPIVKQGAPRETQYF	TGTGCCAGCAGCTCACCTATAGTGAAACAGGGGGCGCCCCGGGAGACCCAGTACTTC
TRBD2	TRBV7-2	-	TRBJ2-2	CASSPSSGRVTGELFF	TGTGCCAGCAGCCCCTCTAGCGGGAGGGTTACCGGGGAGCTGTTTTTT
TRBD2	TRBV7-3	-	TRBJ2-2	CASSWTGTSGPRGTGELFF	TGTGCCAGCAGCTGGACGGGGACTAGCGGACCCCGGGGCACCGGGGAGCTGTTTTTT
-	TRBV5-1	once	TRBJ1-4	CASSSGGRGGEEKLFF	TGCGCCAGCAGCTCTGGTGGCCGCGGAGGGGAAGAAAAACTGTTTTTT
-	TRBV15	-	TRBJ1-4	CATSRDGKGRPEKLFF	TGTGCCACCAGCAGAGACGGAAAGGGGCGTCCTGAAAAACTGTTTTTT
TRBD2	TRBV7-9	-	TRBJ2-7	CSSSSLGTSGARSYEQYF	TGTTCCAGCAGCTCACTTGGGACTAGCGGGGCCAGGTCCTACGAGCAGTACTTC
-	TRBV28	-	TRBJ1-3	CASSFLEGSSGNTIYF	TGTGCCAGCAGTTTTTTGGAGGGGAGCTCTGGAAACACCATATATTTT
TRBD2	TRBV6-1	few	TRBJ2-5	CASSPTSGGSETQYF	TGTGCCAGCAGTCCCACTAGCGGGGGGTCTGAGACCCAGTACTTC
TRBD2	TRBV28	-	TRBJ2-1	CATRRGSGYNEQFF	TGTGCCACCAGGCGGGGGAGTGGATACAATGAGCAGTTCTTC
-	TRBV9	-	TRBJ1-3	CASSVDSGLGNTIYF	TGTGCCAGCAGCGTCGACTCGGGTTTGGGAAACACCATATATTTT
-	TRBV2	-	TRBJ1-1	CASSEQVNTDAFF	TGTGCCAGCAGTGAACAGGTGAACACTGACGCTTTCTTT
TRBD2	TRBV7-2	-	TRBJ2-2	CASSSPGTRYSGELFF	TGTGCCAGCAGCTCACCCGGGACTAGGTATTCCGGGGAGCTGTTTTTT
-	TRBV5-4	-	TRBJ2-5	CASSFMRGGTEETQYF	TGTGCCAGCAGCTTTATGCGGGGAGGAACAGAAGAGACCCAGTACTTC
-	TRBV10-3	-	TRBJ1-5	CAISESGGGHQPQHF	TGTGCCATCAGTGAGTCCGGCGGGGGTCATCAGCCCCAGCATTTT
-	TRBV6-5	-	TRBJ1-3	CASSSPEITTGNTIYF	TGTGCCAGCAGTTCCCCCGAGATAACGACTGGAAACACCATATATTTT
TRBD2	TRBV29-1	-	TRBJ2-7	CSVEGTSENLYEQYF	TGCAGCGTTGAGGGGACTAGCGAAAACCTCTACGAGCAGTACTTC
-	TRBV7-3	-	TRBJ2-2	CASSLGAGNTGELFF	TGTGCCAGCAGCTTAGGGGCCGGAAACACCGGGGAGCTGTTTTTT
-	TRBV27	-	TRBJ1-5	CASSPSQGRNQPQHF	TGTGCCAGCAGCCCCTCACAGGGTAGGAATCAGCCCCAGCATTTT
TRBD2	TRBV19	-	TRBJ2-2	CASRNLLAGGAGELFF	TGTGCCAGTAGGAACCTACTAGCGGGAGGGGCCGGGGAGCTGTTTTTT
-	TRBV6-5	-	TRBJ2-1	CASSYSFSRDNNEQFF	TGTGCCAGCAGTTACTCGTTCTCACGAGATAACAATGAGCAGTTCTTC
TRBD2	TRBV4-2	-	TRBJ2-3	CASSQAREGTDTQYF	TGTGCCAGCAGCCAAGCACGGGAGGGCACAGATACGCAGTATTTT
-	TRBV5-1	-	TRBJ2-3	CASSLGSSAITDTQYF	TGCGCCAGCAGCTTGGGCTCTAGCGCTATCACAGATACGCAGTATTTT
TRBD1	TRBV5-5	once	TRBJ1-5	CASSRSGTGGIGASQPQHF	TGTGCCAGCAGCAGATCCGGGACAGGGGGGATCGGGGCTAGTCAGCCCCAGCATTTT
TRBD1	TRBV11-3	once	TRBJ2-7	CASSLGGTGALDEQYF	TGTGCCAGCAGCTTAGGGGGGACAGGGGCTCTCGACGAGCAGTACTTC
TRBD1	TRBV7-8	few	TRBJ1-2	CASSLGSGTVNYGYTF	TGTGCCAGCAGCTTAGGGTCCGGGACAGTGAACTATGGCTACACCTTC
-	TRBV19	-	TRBJ2-5	CASTQRDSKKGRETQYF	TGTGCCAGTACCCAGAGGGACTCTAAGAAAGGCCGAGAGACCCAGTACTTC
TRBD1	TRBV10-3	-	TRBJ2-1	CAISDGRGPPYNEQFF	TGTGCCATCAGTGATGGTAGGGGGCCCCCCTACAATGAGCAGTTCTTC
TRBD1	TRBV6-4	-	TRBJ2-3	CASSDSDRGSTDTQYF	TGTGCCAGCAGTGACTCGGACAGGGGGAGCACAGATACGCAGTATTTT
-	TRBV28	-	TRBJ1-4	CASSPGPLLGNEKLFF	TGTGCCAGCAGCCCAGGGCCCCTCTTGGGGAATGAAAAACTGTTTTTT
-	TRBV4-3	-	TRBJ2-2	CASSQSRDILPGELFF	TGCGCCAGCAGCCAGAGCCGGGACATCTTGCCCGGGGAGCTGTTTTTT
-	TRBV18	-	TRBJ2-7	CASSPVGQLTYEQYF	TGTGCCAGCTCACCAGTCGGACAATTAACCTACGAGCAGTACTTC
-	TRBV4-1	few	TRBJ1-5	CASSQAQLNQPQHF	TGCGCCAGCAGCCAAGCACAGCTTAATCAGCCCCAGCATTTT
-	TRBV6-4	-	TRBJ2-7	CASSAEAGKAYEQYF	TGTGCCAGCAGTGCCGAAGCCGGGAAAGCCTACGAGCAGTACTTC
-	TRBV6-5	-	TRBJ1-1	CASSQQGSTEAFF	TGTGCCAGCAGTCAACAGGGATCCACTGAAGCTTTCTTT
-	TRBV20-1	-	TRBJ1-2	CSAARVDGYTF	TGCAGTGCAGCCAGGGTAGATGGCTACACCTTC
-	TRBV5-1	-	TRBJ1-5	CASSASGDSNQPQHF	TGCGCCAGCAGCGCCTCAGGGGATAGCAATCAGCCCCAGCATTTT